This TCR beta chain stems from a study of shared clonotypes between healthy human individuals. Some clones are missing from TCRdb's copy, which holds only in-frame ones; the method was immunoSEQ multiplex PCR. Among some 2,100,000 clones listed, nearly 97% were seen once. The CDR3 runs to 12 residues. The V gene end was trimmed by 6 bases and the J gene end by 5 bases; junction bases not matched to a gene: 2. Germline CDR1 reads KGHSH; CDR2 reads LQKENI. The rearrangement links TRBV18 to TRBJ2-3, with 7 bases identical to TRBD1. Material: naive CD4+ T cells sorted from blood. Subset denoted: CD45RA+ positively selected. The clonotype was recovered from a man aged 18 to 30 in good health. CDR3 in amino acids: CASSRDRDTQYF. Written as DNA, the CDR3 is TGTGCCAGCTCCCGGGACAGAGATACGCAGTATTTT.